Below are 5 T cell receptor beta chains sequenced from a single sample in a study of cytomegalovirus exposure and HLA in healthy donors. Amplification used 60 Vbeta primers and 13 Jbeta primers. The repertoire was sequenced with immunoSEQ multiplex PCR; TCRdb's copy has only in-frame clones and lacks some. This sample yields 75,000 to 90,000 clones, of which around 79% are seen a single time; 13% belongs to the top ten. Sequencing was done on a sample of PBMCs. Receptors originate from a human donor in good health.

This chain uses TRBV5-1 with TRBJ2-5, with 11 positions matching TRBD2. V lost 5 bases, J lost 5 bases, and 11 bases stayed unmatched. The CDR3 has 16 amino acids. CDR1 is SGHRS, CDR2 YFSETQ, per germline. The CDR3, as DNA: TGCGCCAGCAGAGTGGCTCTAGCGGGGGGCCCGGAGACCCAGTACTTC. Protein sequence: CASRVALAGGPETQYF.

The chain combines TRBV25-1 with TRBJ1-2; D is ambiguous. This CDR3 has 12 amino acids. CDR1 MGHDK and CDR2 SYGVNS come from the germline V gene. Trimming took off 1 base at V and 5 bases at J, with 5 bases between the two ends. Written as DNA, the CDR3 is TGTGCCAGCAGTGAATCGCGGTATGGCTACACCTTC. The encoded protein is CASSESRYGYTF.

This clone was counted between two and nine times. The chain combines TRBV2 with TRBJ1-1, with 8 bases lining up with TRBD1. This CDR3 spans 13 amino acids. Germline V gene lookup returns CDR1 SNHLY and CDR2 FYNNEI. With V trimmed by 4 bases and J by 4 bases, 2 bases remained unmatched. CDR3 protein: CASSGQGSTEAFF. The CDR3 coding sequence is TGTGCCAGCAGTGGACAGGGGAGCACTGAAGCTTTCTTT.

V usage is TRBV15 and J usage is TRBJ2-1; no clear D. The CDR3 length is 12 residues. The V and J ends lost 0 bases and 9 bases respectively, with 6 bases between them. Germline lookup yields CDR1 LNHNV and CDR2 YYDKDF (reference sequence). As DNA, the CDR3 is TGTGCCACCAGCAGAGATCGCGGTGAGCAGTTCTTC. Encoded protein: CATSRDRGEQFF.

This rearrangement joins TRBV4-2 to TRBJ1-6; TRBD1 might be the D (5 bases). The CDR3 has 16 residues. In germline, CDR1 is LGHNA, CDR2 YNFKEQ. Trimming removed 3 bases from V and 9 bases from J, with 18 bases in between. CDR3 amino acids: CASSQDGTAMTSPLHF. In DNA form, the CDR3 reads TGTGCCAGCAGCCAGGACGGGACTGCCATGACTTCACCCCTCCACTTT.